This TCR beta chain was recorded in a study of graft-versus-host responses after intestinal transplantation. This CDR3 has 12 amino acids. Germline V gene lookup returns CDR1 SQVTM and CDR2 ANQGSEA. Trimming shortened V by 3 bases and J by 8 bases, and 13 bases separated the two germline ends. Points on this clone: Its antigen is unidentified.

Using immunoSEQ multiplex PCR, the repertoire was profiled, and TCRdb retains in-frame clones only, with some absent. This sample carries 75,000 to 100,000 clones, approximately 92% of them seen once, and the ten largest clones take 0.45% to 0.55%. This sequence was found in a human donor who received an intestinal transplant. The sample here was unstimulated CD8+ T cells sorted from spleen or lymph node cells, taken before intestinal transplant. V is TRBV29-1 and J is TRBJ1-2; D possibly corresponds to TRBD1 (6 bases). The CDR3, as DNA: TGCAGCGTTGACTCGGACAGCAGAGGCTACACCTTC. Translation gives CSVDSDSRGYTF.